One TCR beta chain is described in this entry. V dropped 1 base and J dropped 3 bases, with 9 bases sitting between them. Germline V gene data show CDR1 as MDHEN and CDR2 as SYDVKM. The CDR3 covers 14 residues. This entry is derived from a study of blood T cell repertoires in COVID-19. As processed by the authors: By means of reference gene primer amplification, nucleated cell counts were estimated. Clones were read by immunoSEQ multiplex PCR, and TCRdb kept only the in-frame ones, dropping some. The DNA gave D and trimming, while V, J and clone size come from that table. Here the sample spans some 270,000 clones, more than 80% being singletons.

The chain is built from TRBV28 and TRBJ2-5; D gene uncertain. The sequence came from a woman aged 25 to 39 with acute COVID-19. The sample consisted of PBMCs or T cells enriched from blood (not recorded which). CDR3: CASSLYRYEETQYF. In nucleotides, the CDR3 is TGTGCCAGCAGTTTATATCGGTACGAAGAGACCCAGTACTTC.